The text below deals with one T cell receptor beta chain. This record comes from a study of blood T cell repertoires in COVID-19. Turning to the study itself: The United States, Italy and Spain provided the acute and convalescent COVID-19 samples. Sources were T cells, B-cell-depleted T cells, or PBMCs; the material itself was cDNA or gDNA.

Per the study methods: Reference gene primer amplification in the assay estimated nucleated cell counts. Using immunoSEQ multiplex PCR, the repertoire was profiled, and TCRdb retains in-frame clones only, with some absent. Clone size and V and J calls were adopted from that table, with D and trimming inferred from the DNA. The sample consists of about 54,000 clones, roughly nine tenths of them appearing once. CDR1 is MNHEY and CDR2 is SVGAGI in the germline V gene. Trimming left V 6 bases short and J 5 bases short, with 20 bases between. The CDR3 is 15 amino acids. This clonotype was obtained from a man aged 50 to 59 with acute or convalescent COVID-19. Sequencing was performed on peripheral blood. The chain employs TRBV6-5 and TRBJ2-7, with D possibly TRBD2 on 6 matching bases. The CDR3 region has the DNA TGTGCCAGCAGCGAGCGGGTATCAGGGTTCGACGAGCAGTACTTC. Translated: CASSERVSGFDEQYF.